The 26 T cell receptor beta chains given below trace back to one sample, sequenced in a study of cytomegalovirus exposure and HLA in healthy donors. Measured with immunoSEQ multiplex PCR; TCRdb has only the in-frame clones, and not every one. The repertoire consists of tens of thousands of clones, with about 96% occurring once and the leading ten covering approximately 2.5%. Sequencing was done on a sample of PBMCs. These receptors all come from a young man in good health and CMV-seronegative.

In its sample, this clone was seen once. The rearrangement joins TRBV5-4 to TRBJ2-2; possibly TRBD2 for D (7 bases). Deletions cut 3 bases from V and 4 bases from J, with 13 bases between. CDR1 SGHNT and CDR2 YYREEE come from the germline V gene (reference sequence). The CDR3 loop spans 15 amino acids. In DNA, the CDR3 is TGTGCCAGCAGCTGGAGGGGGAGGGGCACCGGGGAGCTGTTTTTT. Translated: CASSWRGRGTGELFF.

This rearrangement joins TRBV30 to TRBJ2-6; possible D gene TRBD1, 6 bases. Germline CDR1 GTSNPN, CDR2 SVGIG (reference sequence). The CDR3 runs 15 residues. V shed 6 bases and J shed 0 bases, with 12 bases lying between them. The CDR3 bases are TGTGCCTGTCACAGGGCTGCCTCTGGGGCCAACGTCCTGACTTTC. This encodes CACHRAASGANVLTF.

V is TRBV6-1 and J is TRBJ2-7; the match to TRBD1 covers 7 bases. Germline loops: CDR1 MNHNS, CDR2 SASEGT. Losses at the gene ends were 6 bases for V and 5 bases for J; bases not matched to a gene: 4. There are 12 residues in the CDR3. The CDR3 coding sequence is TGTGCCAGCAGCTTAGACAGGGACGAGCAGTACTTC. This codes for CASSLDRDEQYF.

The rearrangement joins TRBV7-9 to TRBJ2-1, with 7 bases aligning to TRBD2. Trimming at V came to 1 base and at J to 5 bases, leaving 11 bases not matched to a gene. The CDR3 has 17 amino acids. The V gene's germline CDR1 is SEHNR and CDR2 FQNEAQ (reference sequence). This chain's CDR3 is CASSLGVRWRENNEQFF. CDR3 sequence (DNA): TGTGCCAGCAGCTTAGGGGTCCGTTGGCGGGAGAACAATGAGCAGTTCTTC.

CDR3 sequence: CASSYGQGARTEAFF. The DNA of the CDR3 is TGCGCCAGCAGCTACGGACAGGGGGCGCGGACTGAAGCTTTCTTT. The rearrangement uses TRBV5-1 and TRBJ1-1; 11 bases match TRBD1. CDR3 size: 15 residues. Germline V gives CDR1 SGHRS, CDR2 YFSETQ. Unmatched junction bases numbered 6, after V lost 3 bases and J lost 5 bases.

The V call is TRBV9, the J call TRBJ1-5, with D maybe TRBD1 (5 bases). The CDR3 spans 16 residues. V was clipped by 0 bases and J by 0 bases, with 10 bases between them. Looked up from germline, CDR1 is SGDLS and CDR2 is YYNGEE. The CDR3 region is CASSVELGDSNQPQHF. Here the CDR3 DNA reads TGTGCCAGCAGCGTAGAATTAGGGGATAGCAATCAGCCCCAGCATTTT. The complete variable domain, with remaining parts taken from reference TRBV9 and TRBJ1-5, reads DSGVTQTPKHLITATGQRVTLRCSPRSGDLSVYWYQQSLDQGLQFLIQYYNGEERAKGNILERFSAQQFPDLHSELNLSSLELGDSALYFCASSVELGDSNQPQHFGDGTRLSIL.

V gene TRBV10-2 combines with J gene TRBJ2-7; 8 bases fit TRBD1. This CDR3 region has 19 residues. V shed 4 bases and J 2 bases; nucleotides not matched to a gene: 19. CDR1 is WSHSY and CDR2 is SAAADI in the germline V gene. CDR3: CASSAPRQGIPPYAYEQYF. Written as DNA, the CDR3 is TGCGCCAGCAGTGCCCCTCGACAGGGGATACCCCCTTATGCCTACGAGCAGTACTTC.

This clone has just one count. The chain links TRBV6-5 to TRBJ2-1, with 8 nucleotides matching TRBD2. After removal of 2 bases from V and 4 bases from J, the junction contained 7 bases not matched to a gene. The CDR3 has 16 residues. Germline V gives CDR1 MNHEY, CDR2 SVGAGI. The CDR3 loop is CASSYTREGLYNEQFF. The CDR3 region has the DNA TGTGCCAGCAGTTACACCCGGGAGGGCCTGTACAATGAGCAGTTCTTC.

In the case of this clone: At one end, the junction sequence differs from germline, possibly due to a read error. The chain links TRBV28 to TRBJ2-7, with D perhaps matching TRBD1 (6 bases). Germline CDR1 reads MDHEN; CDR2 reads SYDVKM. CDR3 length: 13 amino acids. This chain's CDR3 is CASSLPTTGYAKF. In nucleotides, the CDR3 is TGTGCCAGCAGTTTGCCTACCACAGGGTATGCCAAGTTC. Using reference TRBV28 and TRBJ2-7 for the parts outside the CDR3, the full variable domain is DVKVTQSSRYLVKRTGEKVFLECVQDMDHENMFWYRQDPGLGLRLIYFSYDVKMKEKGDIPEGYSVSREKKERFSLILESASTNQTSMYLCASSLPTTGYAKFGPGTRLTVT.

The chain employs TRBV29-1 and TRBJ2-1; 7 bases fit TRBD1. Germline V gene lookup returns CDR1 SQVTM and CDR2 ANQGSEA. The CDR3 is 14 amino acids. V shed 6 bases, J shed 1 base, and the junction held 6 bases outside the gene matches. CDR3 protein: CSVQGDKSYNEQFF. CDR3 in DNA: TGCAGCGTCCAGGGGGACAAGTCCTACAATGAGCAGTTCTTC.

V gene TRBV5-1 combines with J gene TRBJ2-7; TRBD2 matches at 11 bases. Germline CDR1 SGHRS, CDR2 YFSETQ. CDR3 length: 15 amino acids. With 1 base clipped from V and 3 bases from J, the junction kept 3 bases outside the gene matches. The CDR3 DNA sequence: TGCGCCAGCAGCTTGCCTGGGACTAGCGGCTACGAGCAGTACTTC. Amino acids: CASSLPGTSGYEQYF.

This chain uses TRBV9 with TRBJ1-2, with 9 bases lining up with TRBD1. V lost 0 bases to trimming and J lost 7 bases; unmatched junction nucleotides: 13. This CDR3 has 17 amino acids. CDR1 and CDR2 from the germline V gene are SGDLS and YYNGEE. The CDR3 bases are TGTGCCAGCAGCGTAGCGGGAGAACAGGGGGCAGACGTTGGCTACACCTTC. It yields the protein CASSVAGEQGADVGYTF. The full variable domain, rest sourced from reference TRBV9 and TRBJ1-2, is DSGVTQTPKHLITATGQRVTLRCSPRSGDLSVYWYQQSLDQGLQFLIQYYNGEERAKGNILERFSAQQFPDLHSELNLSSLELGDSALYFCASSVAGEQGADVGYTFGSGTRLTVV.

The J gene is TRBJ1-1, the V gene TRBV27; 7 bases map to TRBD1. The junction had 10 bases not matched to a gene; V was cut back by 3 bases and J by 0 bases. Germline V gene data show CDR1 as MNHEY and CDR2 as SMNVEV (reference sequence). CDR3 length: 17 residues. CDR3 nucleotides: TGTGCCAGCAGTTTGACCCGGGACAGCTATATGAACACTGAAGCTTTCTTT. This sequence encodes CASSLTRDSYMNTEAFF.

The chain employs TRBV10-3 and TRBJ2-1, with D possibly TRBD2 on 6 matching bases. The CDR3 runs 15 residues. Trimming stripped 0 bases from V and 4 bases from J, with 10 bases between. Per the germline V gene, CDR1 is ENHRY and CDR2 is SYGVKD. CDR3 DNA: TGTGCCATCAGTGAGTCCCGGGAGTTGTACAATGAGCAGTTCTTC. This codes for CAISESRELYNEQFF.

The gene calls are TRBV2 and TRBJ2-3; 8 bases are shared with TRBD1. The V gene end was trimmed by 8 bases and the J gene end by 1 base; junction bases not matched to a gene: 11. From germline, CDR1 is SNHLY and CDR2 FYNNEI. The CDR3 has 16 amino acids. CDR3 amino acids: CASAETGAGGTDTQYF. For the CDR3, the DNA is TGTGCCAGCGCGGAGACAGGGGCCGGGGGCACAGATACGCAGTATTTT.

The genes are TRBV28 and TRBJ1-3, with TRBD1 identical over 7 bases. CDR3 length equals 16 residues. V lost 2 bases and J lost 0; bases outside the gene matches: 4. From germline, CDR1 is MDHEN and CDR2 SYDVKM. CDR3 coding DNA: TGTGCCAGCAGTTTAAACAGGGGTTCCTCTGGAAACACCATATATTTT. Translated, it gives CASSLNRGSSGNTIYF.

The chain joins TRBV7-2 to TRBJ2-2; the D is unclear. The CDR3 loop spans 11 amino acids. V shed 5 bases and J shed 9 bases, with 7 bases lying between them. Germline CDR1 SGHTA, CDR2 FQGNSA. The CDR3 DNA sequence: TGTGCCAGCAGCACGGGTTGGGAGCTGTTTTTT. Its protein is CASSTGWELFF. The full variable domain, with the rest looked up from reference TRBV7-2 and TRBJ2-2, is GAGVSQSPSNKVTEKGKDVELRCDPISGHTALYWYRQSLGQGLEFLIYFQGNSAPDKSGLPSDRFSAERTGGSVSTLTIQRTQQEDSAVYLCASSTGWELFFGEGSRLTVL.

The chain employs TRBV28 and TRBJ1-1; TRBD1 agrees at 9 bases. The length of the CDR3 is 14 residues. The germline V gene encodes CDR1 MDHEN and CDR2 SYDVKM. Germline trimming cut 9 bases from V and 1 base from J; bases unmatched to any gene: 6. The chain's CDR3 is CASRRGQGNTEAFF. CDR3 in DNA: TGTGCCAGTAGAAGGGGACAGGGGAACACTGAAGCTTTCTTT.

The V and J genes are TRBV21-1 and TRBJ2-4; the table assigns TRBD2, which was not confirmed against the DNA. TRBV21-1 is given as a pseudogene. This CDR3 region has 19 residues. This CDR3 reads CASSKGLAGNLLAKNIQYF. DNA for the CDR3: TGTGCCAGCAGCAAAGGACTAGCGGGAAACCTATTAGCCAAAAACATTCAGTACTTC.

This chain uses TRBV6-6 with TRBJ1-2, with a weak D call TRBD1 (5 bases). Germline V CDR1 and CDR2: MNHNY, SVGAGI (reference sequence). The CDR3 contains 13 residues. V was shortened by 6 bases and J by 3 bases, with 11 bases between the two germline ends. The CDR3 sequence is CASRPGGDYGYTF. CDR3 coding DNA: TGTGCCAGCAGGCCCGGGGGGGACTATGGCTACACCTTC.

The V and J genes are TRBV2 and TRBJ2-7; possibly TRBD1 for D (6 bases). This CDR3 has 13 amino acids. Germline assignment: CDR1 SNHLY and CDR2 FYNNEI. V was shortened by 8 bases and J by 3 bases, with 14 bases between the two germline ends. The CDR3 sequence: CASETGGYYEQYF. CDR3 in DNA: TGTGCCAGCGAGACAGGAGGTTACTACGAGCAGTACTTC. The complete variable domain, with remaining parts taken from reference TRBV2 and TRBJ2-7, reads EPEVTQTPSHQVTQMGQEVILRCVPISNHLYFYWYRQILGQKVEFLVSFYNNEISEKSEIFDDQFSVERPDGSNFTLKIRSTKLEDSAMYFCASETGGYYEQYFGPGTRLTVT.

The V gene is TRBV6-5, the J gene TRBJ2-5; possibly TRBD2 for D (7 bases). This CDR3 has 16 amino acids. The V gene's germline CDR1 is MNHEY and CDR2 SVGAGI. Trimming shortened V by 0 bases and J by 3 bases, and 14 bases separated the two germline ends. The CDR3 reads CASSYSGGWTEETQYF. CDR3 nucleotides: TGTGCCAGCAGTTACTCCGGGGGGTGGACAGAAGAGACCCAGTACTTC.

The chain employs TRBV5-4 and TRBJ2-1, with 14 bases aligning to TRBD2. Germline CDR1 SGHNT, CDR2 YYREEE (reference sequence). Trimming removed 5 bases from V and 7 bases from J; junction bases left unmatched: 5. This CDR3 has 15 residues. CDR3 residues: CASRPGLAGENEQFF. The DNA of the CDR3 is TGTGCCAGCAGGCCGGGACTAGCGGGAGAAAATGAGCAGTTCTTC.

The V and J genes are TRBV19 and TRBJ2-2; no clear D gene. Germline V gene data show CDR1 as LNHDA and CDR2 as SQIVND (reference sequence). V lost 3 bases and J lost 7, with 9 bases in between. CDR3 size: 13 residues. The CDR3 region has the DNA TGTGCCAGTAGTATTCGGCGGTACGGGGAGCTGTTTTTT. The encoded protein is CASSIRRYGELFF.

CDR3 protein: CASSQGGHEQYF. CDR3 bases: TGTGCCAGCAGTCAGGGAGGCCACGAGCAGTACTTC. The V gene is TRBV2, the J gene TRBJ2-7, with TRBD2 as a possible D gene (6 bases). This CDR3 is 12 amino acids long. CDR1 and CDR2 from the germline V gene are SNHLY and FYNNEI. The ends were cut back, 5 bases at V and 5 bases at J, with 10 bases in the middle.

J is TRBJ2-7 and V is TRBV10-2, with 7 bases aligning to TRBD1. J lost 3 bases, V lost 3 bases, and 5 bases had no gene match. The CDR3 has 14 residues. Germline CDR1 reads WSHSY; CDR2 reads SAAADI. CDR3 DNA sequence: TGCGCCAGCAGTGAACAATGGGACAGCTACGAGCAGTACTTC. This codes for CASSEQWDSYEQYF.